These 4 T cell receptor beta chains were all obtained from the same sample, sequenced in a study of Graves' ophthalmopathy and Graves' hyperthyroidism (dated by TCRdb to 2016 to 2019). Sequencing instrument: Illumina HiSeq 2000. For repertoire sequencing, TCR beta CDR3 regions were amplified from RNA transcripts. The first round was an RT-PCR using HTBI primers with the Qiagen OneStep RT-PCR kit, and this first round was followed by a second-round multiplex PCR, then size selection and purification. TCRdb cleaned the public reads at Q25 with fastp, built clones with MiXCR and kept in-frame beta chains. Here each entry gathers all rows of one CDR3 protein and keeps the most common genes and DNA. For this sample the table gives over a million distinct CDR3 sequences, of which about 40% were detected only once. The ten biggest clones cover approximately 10% of the sample. Specimen: peripheral blood or thyroid tissue (not recorded which). Every receptor here comes from an adult man with Graves' hyperthyroidism.

This clonotype was counted at least ten times. The chain links TRBV5-1 to TRBJ1-1; D not resolved. Germline CDR1 reads SGHRS; CDR2 reads YFSETQ. V was trimmed by 8 bases and J by 2 bases, leaving 13 bases between them. The CDR3 contains 13 residues. The CDR3: CASREQFNTEAFF. The DNA of the CDR3 is TGCGCCAGTAGGGAACAGTTTAACACTGAAGCTTTCTTT.

V usage is TRBV9 and J usage is TRBJ2-7; 10 bases are shared with TRBD2. With V trimmed by 4 bases and J by 3 bases, 10 bases remained unmatched. The CDR3 totals 16 residues. The germline gives CDR1 SGDLS, CDR2 YYNGEE. The CDR3 loop reads CASSPGSLAGVYEQYF. The CDR3 DNA is TGTGCCAGCAGCCCAGGTTCGCTAGCGGGGGTCTACGAGCAGTACTTC.

The rearrangement uses TRBV7-6 and TRBJ2-3, with 8 bases lining up with TRBD1. CDR3 length: 16 amino acids. Trimming at V came to 6 bases and at J to 4 bases, leaving 12 bases not matched to a gene. Germline CDR1 and CDR2: SGHVS and FNYEAQ. The CDR3 sequence is CASSTGTGAFADTQYF. The DNA for the CDR3 is TGTGCCAGCAGTACTGGGACAGGAGCCTTCGCAGATACGCAGTATTTT.

This clonotype was recorded many times. This chain uses TRBV20-1 with TRBJ2-5, with TRBD2 matching 13 bases. From germline, CDR1 is DFQATT and CDR2 SNEGSKA (reference sequence). The CDR3 length is 16 residues. V dropped 1 base and J dropped 5; count of bases not matched to a gene: 7. CDR3 DNA: TGCAGTGCTAGAGGCCGACTAGCGGGGGGAAGGGAGACCCAGTACTTC. It is translated as CSARGRLAGGRETQYF.